The 17 T cell receptor beta chains below all came from one sample that was sequenced in a study of T cell repertoires in cytomegalovirus infection. TCRdb re-analysed the reads in MiXCR, keeping a single row per CDR3 protein. The table shows about 58,000 distinct CDR3 sequences, with around 18% occurring only once. These receptors are not linked to any known antigen. The material sequenced was CD8+ T cells from cultured PBMCs, taken from culture after CMV antigen stimulation. These receptors were obtained from a human donor in good health (CMV status not recorded). Some clones in this sample may be carry-over from other donors' samples.

There are many counts of this clonotype. The chain is built from TRBV7-9 and TRBJ1-2; D is uncertain. Trimming took off 3 bases at V and 8 bases at J, with 10 bases between the two ends. The CDR3 totals 12 residues. CDR1 and CDR2 (germline): SEHNR, FQNEAQ (reference sequence). CDR3 DNA: TGTGCCAGCAGCTTGGAGCAAGTAGGCTACACCTTC. Translated, it gives CASSLEQVGYTF.

The chain carries TRBV4-1 and TRBJ2-3; D unresolved. The CDR3 extends over 17 amino acids. The germline V gene has CDR1 MGHRA and CDR2 YSYEKL. V was pared by 1 base and J by 5 bases, with 19 bases between. The CDR3 nucleotides read TGCGCCAGCAGCCAAGTGATGAGGACGGCGGCCGGAGATACGCAGTATTTT. Translated, it gives CASSQVMRTAAGDTQYF.

This clonotype was observed a handful of times. The V call is TRBV7-9, the J call TRBJ2-2, with D hard to call. The V gene lost 1 base and the J gene lost 7 bases, with 10 bases spanning the gap. The CDR3 totals 14 residues. CDR1 SEHNR and CDR2 FQNEAQ come from the germline V gene (reference sequence). CDR3 sequence reads: CASSLVGSHGELFF. The CDR3 nucleotides read TGTGCCAGCAGCTTAGTTGGCAGCCACGGGGAGCTGTTTTTT.

The chain has TRBV4-1 and TRBJ2-1, with TRBD2 as a possible D gene (6 bases). The CDR3 has 15 amino acids. With 4 bases removed from V and 6 bases from J, the gap between germline ends came to 16 bases. Per the germline V gene, CDR1 is MGHRA and CDR2 is YSYEKL. In DNA, the CDR3 is TGCGCCAGCAGCCGAGTCGAGGGAGGCTCCAATGAGCAGTTCTTC. Translated: CASSRVEGGSNEQFF.

There are a few counts of this clonotype. The genes are TRBV5-4 and TRBJ2-7; D gene uncertain. CDR1 SGHNT and CDR2 YYREEE come from the germline V gene (reference sequence). This CDR3 has 13 amino acids. V gave up 4 bases and J gave up 2 bases, with 10 bases separating them. The CDR3 nucleotides are TGTGCCAGCAGCATACCTACAACCTACGAGCAGTACTTC. As protein: CASSIPTTYEQYF.

This rearrangement joins TRBV27 to TRBJ1-2; D unresolved. This CDR3 spans 15 amino acids. Germline assignment: CDR1 MNHEY and CDR2 SMNVEV (reference sequence). The V end lost 6 bases, the J end lost 5 bases, and 19 bases lay between the germline ends. The CDR3 bases are TGTGCCAGCAGCCGTGGAGGGAAGTGGATTTATGGCTACACCTTC. The encoded protein is CASSRGGKWIYGYTF.

J is TRBJ2-7 and V is TRBV12-3 or TRBV12-4, with a possible D match to TRBD1 (6 bases). This CDR3 is built from 15 residues. The V and J ends lost 5 bases and 5 bases respectively, with 19 bases between them. The CDR3 here is CASSPFGDIDDEQYF. CDR3 coding DNA: TGTGCCAGCAGTCCATTTGGGGACATAGACGACGAGCAGTACTTC.

This clonotype was observed many times. The genes are TRBV6-2 or TRBV6-3 and TRBJ2-7; TRBD1 matches 9 bases. V lost 5 bases, J lost 6 bases, and 8 bases stayed unmatched. Per the germline V gene, CDR1 is MNHEY and CDR2 is SVGEGT. The CDR3 has 14 amino acids. CDR3 nucleotide sequence: TGTGCCAGCAGTCATCCCGGGACAGGGCGCGAGCAGTACTTC. It codes for CASSHPGTGREQYF.

The J gene is TRBJ2-2, the V gene TRBV2, with D perhaps TRBD1 or TRBD2 (5 bases each). The CDR3 contains 15 residues. The V and J ends lost 0 bases and 4 bases respectively, with 9 bases between them. Germline CDR1 reads SNHLY; CDR2 reads FYNNEI. The DNA of the CDR3 is TGTGCCAGCAGTGAAGCCGGGGCCATCACCGGGGAGCTGTTTTTT. It codes for CASSEAGAITGELFF.

As for this clonotype: A read error is possible here, since a much larger clone lies one base away. The V call is TRBV7-2, the J call TRBJ2-7; unclear D gene. CDR1 and CDR2 from the germline V gene are SGHTA and FQGNSA. This CDR3 is built from 11 residues. V lost 5 bases, J lost 3 bases, and 5 bases lay in between. Here the CDR3 DNA reads TGTGCCAGCAGCGTAAACTACGAGCAGTACTTC. Translating gives CASSVNYEQYF. The full variable domain, completed using reference TRBV7-2 and TRBJ2-7, is GAGVSQSPSNKVTEKGKDVELRCDPISGHTALYWYRQSLGQGLEFLIYFQGNSAPDKSGLPSDRFSAERTGGSVSTLTIQRTQQEDSAVYLCASSVNYEQYFGPGTRLTVT.

Only a few counts were recorded for this clonotype. V gene TRBV7-9 combines with J gene TRBJ1-4; D unresolved. V gave up 3 bases and J gave up 4 bases, with 9 bases separating them. This CDR3 contains 14 residues. Germline V gene lookup returns CDR1 SEHNR and CDR2 FQNEAQ (reference sequence). As DNA, the CDR3 is TGTGCCAGCAGCTTGGTCGGTAGTAATGAAAAACTGTTTTTT. Amino acids: CASSLVGSNEKLFF.

V and J are TRBV7-2 and TRBJ2-4; D not resolved. The germline V gene has CDR1 SGHTA and CDR2 FQGNSA. V lost 5 bases and J lost 0, with 14 bases in between. There are 16 residues in the CDR3. CDR3 in amino acids: CASSTPGGIAKNIQYF. In DNA, the CDR3 is TGTGCCAGCAGCACCCCCGGTGGGATAGCCAAAAACATTCAGTACTTC.

Within the sample, this clonotype is medium-sized. The chain's CDR3 is CASRRRDGNTEAFF. The DNA of the CDR3 is TGTGCCAGCAGGCGACGGGACGGGAACACTGAAGCTTTCTTT. The chain links TRBV7-2 to TRBJ1-1, with TRBD1 as a possible D gene (5 bases). The CDR3 consists of 14 residues. Between the trimmed V and J ends, which lost 6 bases and 1 base, there was a span of 12 bases. The germline CDR1 and CDR2 sequences are SGHTA and FQGNSA.

The chain couples TRBV6-2 or TRBV6-3 to TRBJ2-7, with D hard to call. CDR1 and CDR2 from the germline V gene are MNHEY and SVGEGT. Between the trimmed V and J ends, which lost 2 bases and 2 bases, there was a span of 7 bases. This CDR3 spans 13 amino acids. CDR3 nucleotide sequence: TGTGCCAGCAGTTACAACAGTGCCTACGAGCAGTACTTC. It encodes CASSYNSAYEQYF.

This clonotype was seen repeatedly, ten times or more. This chain links TRBV15 with TRBJ2-1; perhaps TRBD2 as D (6 bases). Germline V gives CDR1 LNHNV, CDR2 YYDKDF (reference sequence). CDR3 size: 14 residues. Trimming left V 7 bases short and J 3 bases short, with 13 bases between. This chain's CDR3 is CATKTSLFYNEQFF. For the CDR3, the DNA is TGTGCCACCAAAACTAGCCTCTTCTACAATGAGCAGTTCTTC.

This clonotype occurred many times. V usage is TRBV6-1 and J usage is TRBJ2-2; 8 positions match TRBD1. V was pared by 5 bases and J by 6 bases, with 8 bases of the junction left unmatched. The CDR3 is 15 amino acids. CDR1 is MNHNS and CDR2 is SASEGT in the germline V gene. The CDR3 protein is CASSSDRVKAGELFF. DNA of the CDR3: TGTGCCAGCAGTTCGGACAGGGTTAAGGCCGGGGAGCTGTTTTTT.

The rearrangement joins TRBV9 to TRBJ2-1, with 10 nucleotides matching TRBD2. V lost 0 bases to trimming and J lost 7 bases; unmatched junction nucleotides: 4. From germline, CDR1 is SGDLS and CDR2 YYNGEE. The length of the CDR3 is 15 residues. The CDR3 protein is CASSVEAGGPNEQFF. The CDR3 DNA reads as TGTGCCAGCAGCGTAGAAGCGGGGGGGCCAAATGAGCAGTTCTTC.